A selection of T cell receptor beta chains follows, all from one sample in a study of Graves' ophthalmopathy and Graves' hyperthyroidism. TCRdb analysed the multiplex PCR reads with MiXCR anew, one entry per CDR3 protein. The sample records hundreds of thousands of distinct CDR3 sequences, more than 40% being singletons. Sample: peripheral blood. The receptors were gathered from an adult man with Graves' ophthalmopathy. CDR3s include the opening cysteine and the closing phenylalanine or tryptophan. Each record gives: D gene, J gene, V gene, clone size, CDR3 protein. A D gene is named only where the DNA matches it firmly. Clone size is shown for a subset of rows, as once, few, many or a class of expanded clone.

>TRBD1|TRBJ1-6|TRBV6-5|many
CASSGTGWNSPLHF
>.|TRBJ1-5|TRBV19|many
CASSMTTEEPQHF
>TRBD1|TRBJ1-2|TRBV19|.
CASSRSGTGATNYGYTF
>.|TRBJ1-1|TRBV2|many
CASTRIAMNTEAFF
>TRBD1|TRBJ1-1|TRBV5-1|many
CASSSGTGLAEAFF
>.|TRBJ2-7|TRBV7-2|few
CASSHSSREQYF
>TRBD1|TRBJ2-3|TRBV10-3|many
CAISDSGQGPDTQYF
>TRBD2|TRBJ2-7|TRBV2|many
CASYRTSGSDEQYF
>.|TRBJ2-7|TRBV7-8|many
CASSQTGTSSYEQYF
>TRBD2|TRBJ2-7|TRBV7-9|few
CASSLQPSGGTYEQYF
>.|TRBJ2-5|TRBV7-9|.
CASRADGDGKTQYF
>.|TRBJ1-2|TRBV12-3/TRBV12-4|few
CATFVGGPGYTF
>.|TRBJ1-2|TRBV12-3/TRBV12-4|many
CASSPSRGIHGYTF
>.|TRBJ1-6|TRBV11-2|.
CASSFQGYNSPLHF
>TRBD2|TRBJ2-1|TRBV5-1|.
CASRGTSINNEQFF
>.|.|TRBV7-2|.
CASSSTGRDEQFF
>.|TRBJ2-7|TRBV10-3|.
CAMGEGYEQYF